What follows are 5 T cell receptor beta chains derived from one specimen sequenced in a study of molecular identifiers for immune sequencing clone quantification. Using its own MiXCR run on the PCR reads, TCRdb lists one record per CDR3 protein. Of over 600,000 distinct CDR3 sequences listed, 15% to 20% are singletons. The material sequenced was naive CD8+ T cells from blood, with Jurkat cell RNA spiked in. Subset here: FACS-sorted CD8+CD4-CCR7+CD45RA+ naive T cells. These receptors originate from a human donor in good health. Some libraries in this study had Jurkat cell RNA spiked in.

This clonotype appeared many times. The chain joins TRBV6-2 or TRBV6-3 to TRBJ1-5; D is possibly TRBD1 (5 bases). The CDR3 contains 18 residues. Per germline, CDR1 MNHEY and CDR2 SVGEGT. Trimming stripped 6 bases from V and 0 bases from J, with 21 bases between. CDR3 region: CASSFSGTMTNSNQPQHF. CDR3 in DNA: TGTGCCAGCAGCTTCTCCGGGACCATGACAAATAGCAATCAGCCCCAGCATTTT.

Comments on this clonotype: A much larger clone lies a single base off, so this may be a read error. The chain combines TRBV5-1 with TRBJ2-3, with 14 bases that match TRBD2. The CDR3 is 18 residues long. Germline-derived CDR1 and CDR2 are SGHRS and YFSETQ. In DNA, the CDR3 is TGCGCCGGCAGCCTTCGACTAGCGGGAGGGCCTATGACAGATACGCAGTATTTT. It encodes CAGSLRLAGGPMTDTQYF.

This clonotype has at least ten counts. The chain uses TRBV3-1 and TRBJ2-3; D may be TRBD1 (6 bases). Per germline, CDR1 LGHDT and CDR2 YNNKEL (reference sequence). The CDR3 loop spans 14 amino acids. The V end lost 0 bases, the J end lost 8 bases, and 12 bases lay between the germline ends. For the CDR3, the DNA is TGTGCCAGCAGCCAAGACAGGGGTAGAGCTACGCAGTATTTT. This codes for CASSQDRGRATQYF.

As for this clonotype: Here the CDR3 omits its conserved ending phenylalanine or tryptophan, so a read error is the likely source. The chain carries TRBV12-3 or TRBV12-4 and TRBJ2-3; TRBD2 matches at 11 bases. The CDR3 has 19 amino acids. V trimming: 7 bases; J trimming: 2 bases; junction bases outside the gene matches: 17. The CDR3 DNA is TGTGCCAGCACCCCCACCGAGGGACTAGCGGACGATCTCACAGATACGCAGTATCTT. Its translation is CASTPTEGLADDLTDTQYL.

This clonotype has ten or more counts. V usage is TRBV7-9 and J usage is TRBJ1-4; TRBD1 is a possible D gene (6 bases). Trimming cost V 8 bases and J 4 bases, with 11 bases left between them. CDR3 size: 13 residues. CDR1 is SEHNR, CDR2 FQNEAQ, per germline (reference sequence). The CDR3, as DNA: TGTGCCAGCTTGGACAGCCTTAATGAAAAACTGTTTTTT. It codes for CASLDSLNEKLFF.